These 14 T cell receptor beta chains share one sample of origin, sequenced in a study of CD8+ T cells in alopecia areata. RNA, once extracted, was reverse transcribed into cDNA for use as the sequencing template. TCRdb keeps only in-frame clones here, not all; method: immunoSEQ multiplex PCR. The table lists approximately 200,000 clones, 45% to 65% of them singletons. Regarding treatment: oral pan-JAK inhibitor, 5-10 mg twice daily. The source material was CD4+ T cells sorted from blood, sampled at week 4, from a patient treated with tofacitinib. The receptors were gathered from a human donor with alopecia areata.

This chain links TRBV30 with TRBJ2-1, with D possibly being TRBD1 (6 bases). Trimming pared 2 bases from V and 4 bases from J, leaving 9 bases between. This CDR3 spans 13 amino acids. Per the germline V gene, CDR1 is GTSNPN and CDR2 is SVGIG (reference sequence). CDR3 sequence reads: CAWSWTVYNEQFF. The DNA of the CDR3 is TGTGCCTGGAGTTGGACAGTATACAATGAGCAGTTCTTC.

This sequence joins TRBV27 and TRBJ2-6; 7 nucleotides align to TRBD1. CDR1 and CDR2 from the germline V gene are MNHEY and SMNVEV (reference sequence). The CDR3 consists of 17 residues. Losses at the gene ends were 3 bases for V and 0 bases for J; bases not matched to a gene: 5. The DNA of the CDR3 is TGTGCCAGCAGTTTGAACAGGGGCCTCTCTGGGGCCAACGTCCTGACTTTC. Protein sequence: CASSLNRGLSGANVLTF.

The chain employs TRBV28 and TRBJ2-3, with D perhaps matching TRBD1 (5 bases). Germline CDR1 MDHEN, CDR2 SYDVKM. There are 16 residues in the CDR3. V was clipped by 0 bases and J by 2 bases, with 12 bases between them. The CDR3 DNA sequence: TGTGCCAGCAGTTTATGGATCCGTGGGGCCACAGATACGCAGTATTTT. Residues: CASSLWIRGATDTQYF.

The rearrangement links TRBV7-9 to TRBJ1-2, with unresolved D. CDR1 is SEHNR, CDR2 FQNEAQ, per germline (reference sequence). The V end lost 5 bases, the J end lost 3 bases, and 13 bases lay between the germline ends. There are 14 residues in the CDR3. This CDR3 reads CASSLSRAYYGYTF. CDR3 nucleotides: TGTGCCAGCAGCCTATCCCGGGCCTACTATGGCTACACCTTC.

The chain employs TRBV30 and TRBJ1-5; D remains ambiguous. CDR3 length: 13 residues. CDR1 is GTSNPN, CDR2 SVGIG, per germline (reference sequence). Between the trimmed V and J ends, which lost 1 base and 3 bases, there was a span of 7 bases. The CDR3 region has the DNA TGTGCCTGGAGTGAACAGAACAATCAGCCCCAGCATTTT. It codes for CAWSEQNNQPQHF.

V is TRBV5-6 and J is TRBJ2-5; D is unresolved. Germline lookup yields CDR1 SGHDT and CDR2 YYEEEE. The CDR3 covers 14 residues. The V end lost 2 bases, the J end lost 0 bases, and 8 bases lay between the germline ends. The CDR3 is CASSFRGHQETQYF. In nucleotides, the CDR3 is TGTGCCAGCAGCTTTCGAGGACACCAAGAGACCCAGTACTTC.

The J gene is TRBJ1-3, the V gene TRBV29-1; D is perhaps TRBD1 (5 bases). The CDR3 spans 13 residues. The V and J ends lost 6 bases and 2 bases respectively, with 11 bases between them. Germline-derived CDR1 and CDR2 are SQVTM and ANQGSEA. CDR3 coding DNA: TGCAGCGTCGTAGCAGGGCCTGGAAACACCATATATTTT. Protein sequence: CSVVAGPGNTIYF.

The rearrangement uses TRBV29-1 and TRBJ1-2; tentatively, D is TRBD1 (6 bases). CDR3 length equals 13 residues. Deletions cut 0 bases from V and 5 bases from J, with 10 bases between. The V gene's germline CDR1 is SQVTM and CDR2 ANQGSEA. The CDR3 reads CSVEEPGEYGYTF. DNA for the CDR3: TGCAGCGTTGAAGAGCCAGGGGAGTATGGCTACACCTTC.

V is TRBV7-9 and J is TRBJ2-5, with a weak D call TRBD2 (6 bases). The germline V gene has CDR1 SEHNR and CDR2 FQNEAQ (reference sequence). The CDR3 contains 16 residues. V lost 4 bases and J lost 1, with 16 bases in between. CDR3 sequence reads: CASSYRLRDSQETQYF. Written as DNA, the CDR3 is TGTGCCAGCAGCTACCGACTTCGGGACTCCCAAGAGACCCAGTACTTC.

This clone was counted between two and nine times. The J gene is TRBJ2-3, the V gene TRBV2; TRBD2 matches 7 bases. Germline CDR1 SNHLY, CDR2 FYNNEI. With 8 bases clipped from V and 3 bases from J, the junction kept 8 bases outside the gene matches. This CDR3 is built from 14 residues. The CDR3 DNA reads TGTGCCAGCGCCCGTTGGGGGGGTACAGATACGCAGTATTTT. Translation: CASARWGGTDTQYF.

The chain has TRBV30 and TRBJ1-5; D is possibly TRBD1 (6 bases). The length of the CDR3 is 18 residues. The V gene's germline CDR1 is GTSNPN and CDR2 SVGIG (reference sequence). V was shortened by 0 bases and J by 2 bases, with 20 bases between the two germline ends. The CDR3 DNA reads as TGTGCCTGGAGTGTAGGGGGGCAGGTCGGCGGAGGCAATCAGCCCCAGCATTTT. Translating gives CAWSVGGQVGGGNQPQHF.

This clone was detected once. The chain joins TRBV15 to TRBJ2-2; D is uncertain. CDR1 LNHNV and CDR2 YYDKDF come from the germline V gene (reference sequence). This CDR3 is 13 amino acids long. Trimming left V 0 bases short and J 8 bases short, with 7 bases between. CDR3 region: CATSRDLAGELFF. The DNA of the CDR3 is TGTGCCACCAGCAGAGATCTGGCAGGGGAGCTGTTTTTT.

This clone was recorded once. The CDR3 coding sequence is TGTGCCAGCAGAGTGGGGGGATGGAACACCGGGGAGCTGTTTTTT. It codes for CASRVGGWNTGELFF. V usage is TRBV27 and J usage is TRBJ2-2, with a weak D call TRBD2 (6 bases). This CDR3 has 15 amino acids. Per the germline V gene, CDR1 is MNHEY and CDR2 is SMNVEV (reference sequence). V dropped 6 bases and J dropped 1 base, with 12 bases sitting between them.

This chain uses TRBV11-1 with TRBJ1-1, with D perhaps TRBD1 (5 bases). CDR1 is SGHAT and CDR2 is FQDESV in the germline V gene (reference sequence). The V end was cut by 1 base, the J end by 7 bases, with 22 bases between. This CDR3 spans 17 amino acids. CDR3 amino acids: CASSLGTLRGNGFEAFF. DNA of the CDR3: TGTGCCAGCAGCTTAGGGACGCTTAGGGGAAACGGGTTTGAAGCTTTCTTT.